This T cell receptor beta chain is from a study of cytomegalovirus exposure and HLA in healthy donors (dated 2017 in TCRdb). Context from the whole study: According to an earlier analysis of around 600 of the donors, roughly 180 million T cells yielded 90 million to 130 million unique TCR beta sequences and about 300 Gb of sequence data. Roughly 300 gigabases of sequencing data and approximately 85 million unique TCR sequences were included in an early release covering roughly 600 HLA-typed donors. Of the roughly 400 genotyped donors, roughly 80% were placed in the genetic ancestry cluster associated with self-reported Caucasian donors. The study aimed to test whether signatures of past pathogen exposure could be identified by cataloging public T cell receptors. The T cell repertoires of some 700 subjects were profiled by immunosequencing and related to cytomegalovirus serostatus. A separate validation cohort of 100 to 150 different subjects was used in addition to the roughly 670-subject first cohort. To predict cytomegalovirus infection status, the study combined high-throughput TCR immunosequencing, statistical association of individual TCRs with disease status, and machine learning. In a later analysis, previously published TCR beta repertoires from roughly 710 donors were re-analyzed and high-resolution HLA genotyping was added so that TCR occurrence patterns could be studied. In the later analysis, no new phenotypic data were used to find candidate immune exposures; instead, reliance was placed on TCR beta sequences and their occurrence across donors. An earlier analysis of fewer than 750 of the donors used high-throughput TCR beta sequencing to judge whether each TCR beta V gene segment behaved as functional or pseudogenic. Alongside the repertoire data, information on donor age, sex, ethnicity and CMV serostatus was compiled. A later genetic analysis took genome-wide SNP genotypes for 398 of the 666 donors and used that subset as a discovery cohort. Every repertoire in the discovery cohort had been generated on one and the same sequencing platform. HLA typing covered class I and class II loci at four-digit resolution. The number of typed donors differed by locus: 629-630 for A, B, C, DRB1 and DQB1; approximately 520 for DQA1; 606 for DPA1; and around 490 for DPB1. A handful of DR-DQ haplotypes were handled as single units for association and clustering because linkage in the cohort was strong. On average, around 200,000 unique TCR beta nucleotide sequences were sequenced per donor among 350 to 400 genotyped donors of the cohort, with 15% to 20% of those sequences being non-productive. What the study reported, not specific to this receptor: In a later analysis, HLA-associated TCR beta chains were found to be more clonally expanded and to have lower generation probabilities than equally common non-associated chains. Correlated functional status among segregating V segments might be attributable to linkage disequilibrium, but an unknown experimental factor could not be ruled out. It was suggested by the authors that the approach could potentially be generalized to other disease states and immunological phenotypes. The cohort was sequenced for TCR beta chains only, and without alpha or paired-chain data the features that could be detected were limited. In vitro tests confirmed that a few of the cytomegalovirus-associated TCR beta chains recognize cytomegalovirus antigens. A further reported finding was that TCR beta sequences accurately predicted the HLA-A and HLA-B alleles for most subjects in the first cohort. Most CMV-associated TCR beta chains appeared to be HLA-restricted in a later analysis, and the HLA associations seemed to be driven largely by CMV exposure. Some IMGT-functional V segments, including TRBV6-2 and TRBV6-3, could not be told apart with the 87-base-pair reads, so those segments were excluded. In the study, 150 to 200 TCR beta chains were listed as associated with cytomegalovirus. The presence/absence analyses assumed that sequencing depth was roughly uniform across donors, and that assumption may not be true. According to a later analysis, parvovirus B19, influenza, CMV and Epstein-Barr virus appeared linked to several top co-occurrence clusters. Compared with the 666-donor mean, donors in an Asian-associated ancestry cluster had fewer N-insertions in productive TCRs, according to a later genetic analysis. In a later analysis, TCR association rates were found to vary across HLA loci, with the most associated TCRs seen for DRB1 alleles and the fewest for HLA-C alleles. Across donors, most TCR sequences were observed very rarely, whereas some public TCRs were present in many individuals. Immune exposure information for the cohort was limited to CMV serostatus. A later genetic analysis associated a missense DCLRE1C variant with V-gene and J-gene trimming of TCR beta chains, and an independent cohort replicated the association. When HLA alleles, especially DR and DQ, strongly co-occurred, attributing TCR associations to individual alleles was difficult. In an earlier analysis of roughly 560 of the donors, most TCR beta V segments were observed in productive rearrangements about 87% or about 30% of the time, broadly matching IMGT annotations. The classifier was reported to diagnose cytomegalovirus status with high specificity and sensitivity in both the original and validation cohorts. Because counts were too low, roughly 18 rarely observed V segments, including chromosome 9 orphons, were left out of the earlier analysis of about 620 of the donors. A group of highly shared sequence variants was considered likely to be a technical artifact of the sequencing pipeline. A later analysis associated approximately 17,000 TCR beta sequences with specific HLA alleles at a false discovery rate of 0.05. Because HLA typing was unavailable for some donors at each locus, only the typed subset was used in association tests.

The cohort comprised 670 or so healthy bone marrow donors. At the time of sampling, all cohort members were nominally healthy, though unrecorded immune exposures were likely present. The donor tested CMV seronegative, placing the donor among the roughly 350 seronegative members of the cohort. Every donor gave a peripheral blood sample, and the peripheral blood mononuclear cells from that sample were used for TCR beta sequencing. The Qiagen DNeasy Blood Extraction Kit was used to extract genomic DNA from the blood cell samples. Its CDR3 holds 17 amino acids, cysteine through phenylalanine. Solely the CDR3 DNA is kept, with 51 bases framed from the first base. As encoded in the germline V gene, CDR1 is MNHNS while CDR2 is SASEGT. V and J are trimmed by 1 base and 3 bases, and the gene matches miss 4 bases of the junction. The library was built by means of the immunoSEQ multiplex PCR assay. A mixture of 60 forward primers for TCR Vbeta segments and 13 reverse primers for TCR Jbeta segments was used in the multiplex PCR. The CDR3 region of rearranged TCR beta genes was amplified from genomic DNA with a multiplex PCR assay. Amplified TCR beta libraries were sequenced as 87-base-pair reads on the Illumina HiSeq System. The authors processed their data as follows. A later analysis tallied approximately 87 million unique TCR beta chains across the 650 to 750 repertoires, and about 12 million of those chains were shared by two or more donors. To remove PCR and sequencing errors, raw reads were error-corrected and collapsed into unique sequences using a nearest-neighbor algorithm that merged closely related sequences. Alignment of CDR3 sequences to IMGT reference sequences was used to assign V, D and J gene segments. For a sequence to be retained, a match of at least six nucleotides was required to both a V gene segment and a J gene segment. A rearrangement was called productive if the CDR3 had no stop codons and remained in frame with V and J, and every other rearrangement was called non-productive. CDR3 was defined according to IMGT convention as the region running from the second conserved V-encoded cysteine to the conserved J-encoded phenylalanine. In an earlier analysis of roughly 580 of the donors, sequences lacking an unambiguous match to a single V gene segment were excluded. In an earlier analysis of several hundred of the donors, V segments were called functional above 56.7% productive rearrangements and were called segregating when the between-donor standard deviation exceeded 5%. A statistical classification framework was built to diagnose cytomegalovirus status from the catalog of TCR beta chain sequences. In a later analysis, V and J genes were assigned by comparing TCR nucleotide sequences against IMGT/GENE-DB human TR gene sequences. Using the TCRdist pipeline, a later analysis assigned CDR3 sequences along with most-parsimonious VDJ recombination scenarios. A later analysis defined each TCR beta chain by its CDR3 amino acid sequence plus V-gene family, and excluded reads lacking a unique V-gene family. As a way to deal with suspected cross-contamination and a sequencing artifact, a later analysis dropped 592 nucleotide sequences that were highly shared and had low generation probability. In a later analysis, a clonal expansion index was calculated for each public chain from normalized within-repertoire ranks of inferred template counts. A later analysis computed generation probabilities with a VDJ recombination model fitted to out-of-frame rearrangements, and checked the results against IGoR. In a later analysis, TCR-TCR, TCR-HLA and TCR-CMV co-occurrence was scored with hypergeometric tests, and a repertoire-size bias correction was applied to TCR pairs. To estimate false discovery rates, a later analysis permuted the HLA or CMV assignments 20 times. In a later analysis, co-occurring TCRs were grouped with DBSCAN, and TCRdist sequence similarity was added when clustering was performed within HLA-allele-positive subsets. Co-occurrence clustering excluded repertoires with fewer than 30,000 or more than 120,000 public chains, plus five with anomalous nucleotide sharing. Held by TCRdb, this immuneACCESS table contains in-frame sequences only and omits some clones. Under half of the omission traces to an unresolved V gene where checked; the cause of the rest is unknown. From that table come the V and J calls and clone size; the DNA was used to work out D and trimming. The sample table lists some 170,000 clones, 60% to 85% of them with a count of one. Clones ranked in the top ten supply around 3% of the sample.

To note about this clone: The antigen it binds to is not known. No clone much larger than this one lies a single base away; base qualities are absent.

The TCR comes from a male donor in good health and CMV-seronegative. The sequenced sample consisted of PBMCs. The chain is assembled from TRBV6-1 and TRBJ2-5, and 14 junction bases match TRBD2. The base sequence is TGTGCCAGCAGTGAAGGAAGGACTAGCGGGGGGAAAGAGACCCAGTACTTC. Translated, it gives CASSEGRTSGGKETQYF.